This entry lists 25 T cell receptor beta chains sequenced from one sample in a study of T cell responses to AZD1222 COVID-19 vaccine. Only in-frame clones appear in the TCRdb table, and some are missing; sequencing was by immunoSEQ multiplex PCR. The sample carries 75,000 to 100,000 clones, approximately 86% recorded once. The material was peripheral blood, obtained on day 0 of AZD1222 vaccination. Receptor source: an adult in good health.

The genes are TRBV5-7 and TRBJ2-7; a possible D gene is TRBD1 (5 bases). TRBV5-7 counts as an open reading frame of uncertain function. The CDR3 has 13 residues. V was clipped by 4 bases and J by 3 bases, with 11 bases between them. The CDR3 protein is CASSPGQDYEQYF. The CDR3 DNA is TGTGCCAGCAGCCCCGGACAAGACTACGAGCAGTACTTC.

The chain combines TRBV30 with TRBJ2-7; D remains ambiguous. There are 12 residues in the CDR3. Germline values: CDR1 GTSNPN, CDR2 SVGIG (reference sequence). With 2 bases removed from V and 1 base from J, the gap between germline ends came to 6 bases. CDR3: CAWSRDSYEQYF. The DNA for the CDR3 is TGTGCCTGGAGTAGGGATTCCTACGAGCAGTACTTC.

The chain is built from TRBV30 and TRBJ2-7; D is undetermined. Germline V gives CDR1 GTSNPN, CDR2 SVGIG (reference sequence). Trimming pared 1 base from V and 4 bases from J, leaving 11 bases between. The CDR3 covers 13 residues. CDR3 nucleotides: TGTGCCTGGAGTGCTGGCCTCTCGTACGAGCAGTACTTC. It translates to CAWSAGLSYEQYF.

This sequence joins TRBV3-1 (or the pseudogene TRBV3-2) and TRBJ2-1; tentative D call: TRBD1 (5 bases). The germline CDR1 and CDR2 sequences are LGHDT and YNNKEL (reference sequence). The CDR3 loop spans 18 amino acids. Trimming removed 4 bases from V and 0 bases from J, with 19 bases in between. Written as DNA, the CDR3 is TGTGCCAGCAGCCCGACCAACAGCAGGGTGAGCTCCTACAATGAGCAGTTCTTC. This encodes CASSPTNSRVSSYNEQFF.

Worth noting for this clone: One end of the junction does not line up with germline, which may come from a read error. This rearrangement joins TRBV7-2 to TRBJ1-3; a weak D match, TRBD1 (6 bases). This CDR3 spans 15 amino acids. Germline V gene lookup returns CDR1 SGHTA and CDR2 FQGNSA. CDR3 in amino acids: CASRLGGARGNTIYF. The CDR3 DNA reads as TGTGCCAGCAGATTAGGGGGGGCGCGGGGAAACACCATATATTTT.

The rearrangement joins TRBV5-1 to TRBJ1-2; D unclear. With 4 bases removed from V and 6 bases from J, the gap between germline ends came to 13 bases. The germline CDR1 and CDR2 sequences are SGHRS and YFSETQ. This CDR3 spans 13 amino acids. In DNA form, the CDR3 reads TGCGCCAGCAGCCTCCAGATCGCCCATGGCTACACCTTC. This translates into CASSLQIAHGYTF.

The chain couples TRBV29-1 to TRBJ2-2; tentatively, D is TRBD1 (6 bases). From germline, CDR1 is SQVTM and CDR2 ANQGSEA. Trimming removed 7 bases at V and 7 bases at J, with 16 bases between. CDR3 length equals 13 residues. CDR3 in amino acids: CSAPGRGGGELFF. DNA of the CDR3: TGCAGCGCCCCCGGCAGGGGTGGCGGGGAGCTGTTTTTT.

The chain is built from TRBV5-6 and TRBJ2-1, with TRBD1 matching 8 bases. Germline CDR1 SGHDT, CDR2 YYEEEE. Germline trimming cut 6 bases from V and 4 bases from J; bases unmatched to any gene: 12. The CDR3 runs to 16 residues. DNA for the CDR3: TGTGCCAGCATGGTTTCACAGGGGGGTATTTACAATGAGCAGTTCTTC. It encodes CASMVSQGGIYNEQFF.

J is TRBJ2-4 and V is TRBV11-3, with 10 bases lining up with TRBD1. Germline CDR1 and CDR2: SGHNT and YENEEA. The CDR3 runs 17 residues. With V trimmed by 5 bases and J by 1 base, 8 bases remained unmatched. Written as DNA, the CDR3 is TGTGCCAGCAGCCTACCGGGACAGGGGTCTGCCAAAAACATTCAGTACTTC. Its translation is CASSLPGQGSAKNIQYF.

This clone was observed a handful of times. The chain is built from TRBV11-2 and TRBJ2-2; D may match TRBD1 or TRBD2 (7 bases each). Germline lookup yields CDR1 SGHAT and CDR2 FQNNGV. The CDR3 runs 15 residues. V lost 5 bases and J lost 4, with 14 bases in between. Here the CDR3 reads CASSAGGAGTGELFF. The CDR3 nucleotides read TGTGCCAGCAGCGCAGGGGGGGCGGGCACCGGGGAGCTGTTTTTT.

This clone has a handful of counts. This chain links TRBV11-2 with TRBJ1-1; 7 bases line up with TRBD1. CDR1 is SGHAT and CDR2 is FQNNGV in the germline V gene. Losses at the gene ends were 6 bases for V and 5 bases for J; bases not matched to a gene: 6. CDR3 length: 13 amino acids. CDR3 in DNA: TGTGCCAGCAGTTACGACAGGGTTACTGAAGCTTTCTTT. Translated, it gives CASSYDRVTEAFF.

The chain is built from TRBV7-8 and TRBJ1-1; D is possibly TRBD1 (5 bases). Trimming stripped 0 bases from V and 7 bases from J, with 15 bases between. The CDR3 is 15 residues long. Germline CDR1 and CDR2: SGHVS and FQNEAQ. CDR3 loop: CASSLARGRVVEAFF. CDR3 bases: TGTGCCAGCAGCTTAGCTCGAGGCAGGGTCGTTGAAGCTTTCTTT.

The rearrangement joins TRBV15 to TRBJ2-4; a possible D gene is TRBD2 (6 bases). Per the germline V gene, CDR1 is LNHNV and CDR2 is YYDKDF (reference sequence). The V end lost 5 bases, the J end lost 7 bases, and 18 bases lay between the germline ends. This CDR3 is 15 amino acids long. The CDR3 nucleotides are TGTGCCACCAGCTACCCTGCGGGGTTCAATAACATTCAGTACTTC. Translation gives CATSYPAGFNNIQYF.

The chain combines TRBV27 with TRBJ1-2; 7 bases line up with TRBD1. Trimming cost V 7 bases and J 3 bases; bases outside gene matches: 11. Germline V lookup: CDR1 MNHEY, CDR2 SMNVEV (reference sequence). The length of the CDR3 is 15 residues. CDR3 sequence (DNA): TGTGCCAGCAAAATCTTCCCAGGGGGGGACTATGGCTACACCTTC. Translation: CASKIFPGGDYGYTF.

This chain joins TRBV3-1 (or the pseudogene TRBV3-2) and TRBJ1-3; D may be TRBD1 (6 bases). This CDR3 is built from 14 residues. Trimming pared 4 bases from V and 3 bases from J, leaving 10 bases between. CDR1 is LGHDT and CDR2 is YNNKEL in the germline V gene (reference sequence). In DNA, the CDR3 is TGTGCCAGCAGCCCTGACAGGCTTGGAAACACCATATATTTT. This encodes CASSPDRLGNTIYF.

The chain couples TRBV5-8 to TRBJ1-3; no definite D call. The CDR3 covers 15 residues. Germline values: CDR1 SGHTS, CDR2 YDEGEE. Trimming cost V 4 bases and J 2 bases, with 13 bases left between them. The CDR3 DNA reads as TGTGCCAGCAGCCCTGCCCGACATACTGGAAACACCATATATTTT. This encodes CASSPARHTGNTIYF.

This rearrangement joins TRBV19 to TRBJ1-4; possible D gene TRBD1, 6 bases. This CDR3 comprises 15 residues. V was trimmed by 7 bases and J by 3 bases, leaving 15 bases between them. The germline V gene encodes CDR1 LNHDA and CDR2 SQIVND (reference sequence). Here the CDR3 DNA reads TGTGCCAGTAAAAACAGGGTGGGAGCTAATGAAAAACTGTTTTTT. The encoded protein is CASKNRVGANEKLFF.

The chain carries TRBV5-1 and TRBJ1-5; D not resolved. The CDR3 is 13 residues long. Germline V gene sequence: CDR1 SGHRS, CDR2 YFSETQ. V lost 2 bases to trimming and J lost 1 base, with 4 bases between them. The DNA of the CDR3 is TGCGCCAGCAGCTTAGGCAGCAATCAGCCCCAGCATTTT. Its translation: CASSLGSNQPQHF.

J is TRBJ1-1 and V is TRBV29-1, with unresolved D. In germline, CDR1 is SQVTM, CDR2 ANQGSEA. V lost 0 bases and J lost 5, with 10 bases in between. This CDR3 is 13 amino acids long. The CDR3 DNA reads TGCAGCGTTGAAGATGGGGTAGAGACTGAAGCTTTCTTT. Translating it yields CSVEDGVETEAFF.

V is TRBV19 and J is TRBJ1-5; no clear D gene. Deletions cut 4 bases from V and 7 bases from J, with 14 bases between. Germline V lookup: CDR1 LNHDA, CDR2 SQIVND (reference sequence). This CDR3 spans 14 amino acids. The DNA for the CDR3 is TGTGCCAGTAGTACGGGTAAGGGCGGCCAGCCCCAGCATTTT. Its protein is CASSTGKGGQPQHF.

The chain employs TRBV3-1 (or the pseudogene TRBV3-2) and TRBJ2-5; D is uncertain. Trimming took off 7 bases at V and 2 bases at J, with 11 bases between the two ends. Germline V gene data show CDR1 as LGHDT and CDR2 as YNNKEL (reference sequence). The length of the CDR3 is 13 residues. CDR3: CASTLREQETQYF. The DNA for the CDR3 is TGTGCCAGCACCCTGAGAGAGCAAGAGACCCAGTACTTC.

A single count supports this clone. This chain uses TRBV6-5 with TRBJ2-2; D is unclear. Deletions cut 5 bases from V and 7 bases from J, with 8 bases between. CDR1 and CDR2 (germline): MNHEY, SVGAGI. The CDR3 extends over 12 amino acids. The CDR3 coding sequence is TGTGCCAGCAGTCTGGGCCTCGGGGAGCTGTTTTTT. This sequence encodes CASSLGLGELFF.

This clone showed up just once. The gene calls are TRBV18 and TRBJ1-5; TRBD1 matches at 8 bases. The V gene end was trimmed by 0 bases and the J gene end by 2 bases; junction bases not matched to a gene: 3. Per the germline V gene, CDR1 is KGHSH and CDR2 is LQKENI. The CDR3 sequence is 16 residues long. This CDR3 is CASSPPTGEGNQPQHF. Here the CDR3 DNA reads TGTGCCAGCTCACCACCGACAGGGGAGGGCAATCAGCCCCAGCATTTT.

The V and J genes are TRBV24-1 and TRBJ2-3, with D perhaps TRBD1 (6 bases). Germline values: CDR1 KGHDR, CDR2 SFDVKD. The CDR3 length is 15 residues. V dropped 4 bases and J dropped 5 bases, with 15 bases sitting between them. The CDR3 DNA reads as TGTGCCACCAGTGACCCCAGGGGCGCAAGAGATACGCAGTATTTT. Encoded protein: CATSDPRGARDTQYF.

The chain is built from TRBV27 and TRBJ1-5; possibly TRBD1 for D (5 bases). The CDR3 has 17 amino acids. Germline values: CDR1 MNHEY, CDR2 SMNVEV (reference sequence). V lost 4 bases and J 1 base, leaving 17 bases between the germline ends. The DNA for the CDR3 is TGTGCCAGCAGTTCTCGGGCCGGGGCGTGGAGCAATCAGCCCCAGCATTTT. It encodes CASSSRAGAWSNQPQHF.